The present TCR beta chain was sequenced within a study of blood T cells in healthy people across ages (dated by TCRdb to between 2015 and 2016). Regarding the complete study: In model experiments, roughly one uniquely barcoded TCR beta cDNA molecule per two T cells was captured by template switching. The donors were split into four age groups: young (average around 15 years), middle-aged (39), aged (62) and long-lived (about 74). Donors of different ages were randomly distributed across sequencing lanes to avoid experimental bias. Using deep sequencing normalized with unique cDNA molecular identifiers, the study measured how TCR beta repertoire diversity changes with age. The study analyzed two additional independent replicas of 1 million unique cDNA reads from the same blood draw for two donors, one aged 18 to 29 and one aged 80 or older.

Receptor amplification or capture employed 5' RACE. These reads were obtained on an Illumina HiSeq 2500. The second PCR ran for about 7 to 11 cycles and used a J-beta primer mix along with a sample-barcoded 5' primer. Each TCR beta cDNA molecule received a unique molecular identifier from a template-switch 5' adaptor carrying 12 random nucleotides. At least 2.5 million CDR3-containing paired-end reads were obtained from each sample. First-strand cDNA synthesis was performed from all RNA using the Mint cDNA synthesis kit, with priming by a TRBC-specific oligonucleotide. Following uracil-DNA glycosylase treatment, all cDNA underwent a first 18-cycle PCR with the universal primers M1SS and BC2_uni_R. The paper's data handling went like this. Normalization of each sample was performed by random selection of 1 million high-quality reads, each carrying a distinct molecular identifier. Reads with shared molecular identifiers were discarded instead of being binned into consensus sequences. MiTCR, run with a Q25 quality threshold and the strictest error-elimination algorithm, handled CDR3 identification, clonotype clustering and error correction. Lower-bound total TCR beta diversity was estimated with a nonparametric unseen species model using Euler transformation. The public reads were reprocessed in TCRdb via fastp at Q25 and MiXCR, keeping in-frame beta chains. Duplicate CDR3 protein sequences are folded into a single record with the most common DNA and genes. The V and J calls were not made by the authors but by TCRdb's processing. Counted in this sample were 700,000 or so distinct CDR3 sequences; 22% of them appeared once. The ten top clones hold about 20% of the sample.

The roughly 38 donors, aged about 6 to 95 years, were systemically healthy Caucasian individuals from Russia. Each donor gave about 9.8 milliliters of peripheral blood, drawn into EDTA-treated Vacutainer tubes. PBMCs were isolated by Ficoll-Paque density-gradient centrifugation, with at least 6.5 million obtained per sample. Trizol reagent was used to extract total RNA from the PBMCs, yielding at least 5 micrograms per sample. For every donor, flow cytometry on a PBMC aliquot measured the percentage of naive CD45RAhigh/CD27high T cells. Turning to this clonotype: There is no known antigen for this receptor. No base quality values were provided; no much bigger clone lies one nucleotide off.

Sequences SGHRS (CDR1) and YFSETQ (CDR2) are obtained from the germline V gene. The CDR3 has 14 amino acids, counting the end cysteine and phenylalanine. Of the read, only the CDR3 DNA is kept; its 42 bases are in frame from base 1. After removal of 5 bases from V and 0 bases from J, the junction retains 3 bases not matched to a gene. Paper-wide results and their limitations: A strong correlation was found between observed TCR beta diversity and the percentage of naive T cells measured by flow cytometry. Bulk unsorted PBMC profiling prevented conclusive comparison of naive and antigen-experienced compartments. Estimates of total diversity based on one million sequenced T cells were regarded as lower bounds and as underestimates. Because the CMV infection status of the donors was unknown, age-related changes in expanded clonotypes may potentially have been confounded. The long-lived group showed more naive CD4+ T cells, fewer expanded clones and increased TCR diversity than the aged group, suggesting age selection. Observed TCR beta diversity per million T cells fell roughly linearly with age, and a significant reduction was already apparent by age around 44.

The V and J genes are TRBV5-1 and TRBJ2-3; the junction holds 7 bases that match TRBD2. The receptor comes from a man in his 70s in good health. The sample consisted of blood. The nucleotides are TGCGCCAGCAGACGGGAGGAAAGCACAGATACGCAGTATTTT. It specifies CASRREESTDTQYF.